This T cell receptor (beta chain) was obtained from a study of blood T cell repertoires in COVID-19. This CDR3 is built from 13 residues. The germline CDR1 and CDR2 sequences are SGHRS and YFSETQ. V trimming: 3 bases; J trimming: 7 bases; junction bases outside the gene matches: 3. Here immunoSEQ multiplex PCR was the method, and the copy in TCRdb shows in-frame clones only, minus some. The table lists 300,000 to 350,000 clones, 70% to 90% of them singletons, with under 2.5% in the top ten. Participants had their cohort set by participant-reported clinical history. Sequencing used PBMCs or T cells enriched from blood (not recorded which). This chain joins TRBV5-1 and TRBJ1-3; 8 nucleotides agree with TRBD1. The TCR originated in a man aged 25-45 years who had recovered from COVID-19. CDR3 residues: CASSSTGENTIYF. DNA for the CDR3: TGCGCCAGCAGCTCGACAGGGGAGAACACCATATATTTT.